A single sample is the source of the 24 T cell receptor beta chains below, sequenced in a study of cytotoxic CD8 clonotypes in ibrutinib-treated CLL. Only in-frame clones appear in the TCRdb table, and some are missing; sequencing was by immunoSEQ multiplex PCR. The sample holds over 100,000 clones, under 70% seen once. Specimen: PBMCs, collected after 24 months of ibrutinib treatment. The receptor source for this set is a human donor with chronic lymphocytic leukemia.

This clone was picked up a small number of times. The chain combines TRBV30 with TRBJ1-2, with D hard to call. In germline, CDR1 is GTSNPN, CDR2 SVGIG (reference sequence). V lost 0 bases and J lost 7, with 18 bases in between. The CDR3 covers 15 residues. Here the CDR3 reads CAWSVRARPLFGYTF. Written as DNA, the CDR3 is TGTGCCTGGAGTGTACGCGCCAGGCCCCTATTTGGCTACACCTTC.

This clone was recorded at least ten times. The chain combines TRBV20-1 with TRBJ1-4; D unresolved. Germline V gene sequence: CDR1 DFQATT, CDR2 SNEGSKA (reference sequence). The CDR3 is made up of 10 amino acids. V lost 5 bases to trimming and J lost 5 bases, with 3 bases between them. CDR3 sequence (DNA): TGCAGTGCTTCGAATGAAAAACTGTTTTTT. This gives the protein CSASNEKLFF.

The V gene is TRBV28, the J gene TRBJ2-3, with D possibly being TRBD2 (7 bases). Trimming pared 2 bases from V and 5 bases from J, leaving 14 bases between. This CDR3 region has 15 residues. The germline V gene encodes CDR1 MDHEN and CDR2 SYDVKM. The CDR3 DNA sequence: TGTGCCAGCAGTTTAATGGGGGGGGCGAAAGATACGCAGTATTTT. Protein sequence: CASSLMGGAKDTQYF.

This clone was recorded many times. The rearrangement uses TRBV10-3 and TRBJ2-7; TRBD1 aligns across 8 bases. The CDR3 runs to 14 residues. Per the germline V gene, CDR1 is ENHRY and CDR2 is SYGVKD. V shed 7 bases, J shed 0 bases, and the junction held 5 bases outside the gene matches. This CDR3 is CAIKQGASSYEQYF. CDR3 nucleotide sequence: TGTGCCATCAAGCAGGGGGCCTCCTCCTACGAGCAGTACTTC.

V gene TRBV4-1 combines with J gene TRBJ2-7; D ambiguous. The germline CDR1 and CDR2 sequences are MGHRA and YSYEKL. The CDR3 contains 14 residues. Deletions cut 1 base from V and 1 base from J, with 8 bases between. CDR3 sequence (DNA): TGCGCCAGCAGCCAAGGGCCAGGATCCTACGAGCAGTACTTC. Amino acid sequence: CASSQGPGSYEQYF.

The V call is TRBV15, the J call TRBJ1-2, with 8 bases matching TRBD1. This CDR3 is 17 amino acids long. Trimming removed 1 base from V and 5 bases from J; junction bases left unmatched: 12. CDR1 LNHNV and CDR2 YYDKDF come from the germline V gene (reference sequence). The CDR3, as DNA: TGTGCCACCAGCAGAGGCCCAACGGGACAGGCGTCGTATGGCTACACCTTC. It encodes CATSRGPTGQASYGYTF. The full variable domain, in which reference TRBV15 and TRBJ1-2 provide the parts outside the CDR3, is DAMVIQNPRYQVTQFGKPVTLSCSQTLNHNVMYWYQQKSSQAPKLLFHYYDKDFNNEADTPDNFQSRRPNTSFCFLDIRSPGLGDTAMYLCATSRGPTGQASYGYTFGSGTRLTVV.

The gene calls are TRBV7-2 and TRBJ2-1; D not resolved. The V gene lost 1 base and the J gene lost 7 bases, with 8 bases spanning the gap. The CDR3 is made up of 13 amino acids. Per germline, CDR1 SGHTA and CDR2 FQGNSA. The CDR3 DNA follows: TGTGCCAGCAGCTTAGAATTGGCTAATGAGCAGTTCTTC. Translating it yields CASSLELANEQFF.

CDR3 sequence (DNA): TGTGCCAGCAGCCCCCCCGAGCAGTACTTC. Translating gives CASSPPEQYF. This chain uses TRBV7-8 with TRBJ2-7; D gene uncertain. Germline-derived CDR1 and CDR2 are SGHVS and FQNEAQ. This CDR3 spans 10 amino acids. The V end lost 5 bases, the J end lost 6 bases, and 5 bases lay between the germline ends.

Here the CDR3 DNA reads TGTGCCTGGCGCCCTGGTTCAGGGAGCTCCTACGAGCAGTACTTC. Encoded protein: CAWRPGSGSSYEQYF. The chain has TRBV30 and TRBJ2-7; perhaps D is TRBD1 or TRBD2 (5 bases each). Germline V gives CDR1 GTSNPN, CDR2 SVGIG (reference sequence). The V end lost 5 bases, the J end lost 0 bases, and 17 bases lay between the germline ends. There are 15 residues in the CDR3.

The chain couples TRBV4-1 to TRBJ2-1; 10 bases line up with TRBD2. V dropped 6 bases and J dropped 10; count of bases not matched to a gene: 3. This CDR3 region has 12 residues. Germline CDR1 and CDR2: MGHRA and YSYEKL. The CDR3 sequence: CASRERGGEQFF. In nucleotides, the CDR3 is TGCGCCAGCAGGGAGCGGGGGGGAGAGCAGTTCTTC.

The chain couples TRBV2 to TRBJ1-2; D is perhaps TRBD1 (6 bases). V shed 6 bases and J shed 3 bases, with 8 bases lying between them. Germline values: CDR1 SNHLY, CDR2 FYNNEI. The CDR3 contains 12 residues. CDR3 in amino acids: CASRDSYYGYTF. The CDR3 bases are TGTGCCAGCAGGGACAGTTACTATGGCTACACCTTC. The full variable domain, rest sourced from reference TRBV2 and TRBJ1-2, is EPEVTQTPSHQVTQMGQEVILRCVPISNHLYFYWYRQILGQKVEFLVSFYNNEISEKSEIFDDQFSVERPDGSNFTLKIRSTKLEDSAMYFCASRDSYYGYTFGSGTRLTVV.

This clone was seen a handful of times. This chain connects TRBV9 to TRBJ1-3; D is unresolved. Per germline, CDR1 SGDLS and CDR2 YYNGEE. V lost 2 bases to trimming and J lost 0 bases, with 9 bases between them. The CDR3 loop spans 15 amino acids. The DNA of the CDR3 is TGTGCCAGCAGCGTTGATGGATCCTCTGGAAACACCATATATTTT. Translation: CASSVDGSSGNTIYF.

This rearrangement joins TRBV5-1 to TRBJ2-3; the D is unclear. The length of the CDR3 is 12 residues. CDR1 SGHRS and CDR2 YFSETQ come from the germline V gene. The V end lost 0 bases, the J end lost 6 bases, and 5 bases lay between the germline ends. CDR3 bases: TGCGCCAGCAGCTTGGAGAGTGATACGCAGTATTTT. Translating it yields CASSLESDTQYF.

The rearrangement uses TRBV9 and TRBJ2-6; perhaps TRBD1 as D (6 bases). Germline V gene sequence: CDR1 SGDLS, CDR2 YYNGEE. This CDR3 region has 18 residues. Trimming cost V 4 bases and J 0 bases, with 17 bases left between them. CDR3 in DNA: TGTGCCAGCAGCCCACGACAGGCATACTCCTCTGGGGCCAACGTCCTGACTTTC. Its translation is CASSPRQAYSSGANVLTF.

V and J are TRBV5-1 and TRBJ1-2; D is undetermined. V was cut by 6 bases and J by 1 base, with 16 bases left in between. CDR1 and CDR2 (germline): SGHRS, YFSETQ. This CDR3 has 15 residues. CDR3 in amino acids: CASTINPDLNYGYTF. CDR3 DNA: TGCGCCAGCACCATTAACCCAGACCTTAACTATGGCTACACCTTC.

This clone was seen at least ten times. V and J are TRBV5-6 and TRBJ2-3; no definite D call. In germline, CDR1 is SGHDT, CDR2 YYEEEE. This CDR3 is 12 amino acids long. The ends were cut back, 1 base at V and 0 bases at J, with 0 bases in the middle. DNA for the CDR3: TGTGCCAGCAGCTTGAGCACAGATACGCAGTATTTT. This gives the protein CASSLSTDTQYF.

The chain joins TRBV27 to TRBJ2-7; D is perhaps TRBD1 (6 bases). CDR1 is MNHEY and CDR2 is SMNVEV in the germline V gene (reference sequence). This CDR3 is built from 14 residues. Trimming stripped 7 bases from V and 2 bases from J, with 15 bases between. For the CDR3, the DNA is TGTGCCAGCACCCGTACCGGACAGACCTACGAGCAGTACTTC. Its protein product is CASTRTGQTYEQYF.

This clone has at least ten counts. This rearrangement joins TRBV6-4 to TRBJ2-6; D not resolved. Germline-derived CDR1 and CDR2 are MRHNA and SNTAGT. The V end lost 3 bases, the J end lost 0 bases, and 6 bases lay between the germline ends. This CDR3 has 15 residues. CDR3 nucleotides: TGTGCCAGCAGTGAGGGTCTCTCTGGGGCCAACGTCCTGACTTTC. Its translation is CASSEGLSGANVLTF.

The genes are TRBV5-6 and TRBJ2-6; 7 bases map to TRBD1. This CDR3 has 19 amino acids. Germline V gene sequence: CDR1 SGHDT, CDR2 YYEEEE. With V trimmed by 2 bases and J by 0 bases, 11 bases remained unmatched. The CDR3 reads CASSLSLGGFYSGANVLTF. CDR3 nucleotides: TGTGCCAGCAGCTTATCCCTAGGGGGCTTCTACTCTGGGGCCAACGTCCTGACTTTC.

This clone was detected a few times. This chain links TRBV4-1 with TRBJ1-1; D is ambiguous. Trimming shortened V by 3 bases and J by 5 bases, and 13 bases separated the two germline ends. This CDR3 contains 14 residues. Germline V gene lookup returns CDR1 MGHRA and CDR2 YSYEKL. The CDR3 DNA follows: TGCGCCAGCAGCCAGGGCCAAAAGATGACTGAAGCTTTCTTT. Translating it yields CASSQGQKMTEAFF.

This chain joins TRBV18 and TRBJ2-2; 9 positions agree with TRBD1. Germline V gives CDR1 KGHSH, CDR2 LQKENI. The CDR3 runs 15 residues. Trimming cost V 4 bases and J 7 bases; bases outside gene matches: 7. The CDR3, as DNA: TGTGCCAGCTCACAACCACAGGGGGCCGGCGGGGAGCTGTTTTTT. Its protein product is CASSQPQGAGGELFF.

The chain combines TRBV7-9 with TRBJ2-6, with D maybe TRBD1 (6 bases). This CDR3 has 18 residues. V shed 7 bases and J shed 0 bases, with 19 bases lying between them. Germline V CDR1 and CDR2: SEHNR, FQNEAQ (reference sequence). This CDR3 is CASTLIRGVSSGANVLTF. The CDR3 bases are TGTGCCAGCACCTTGATCAGGGGAGTCAGCTCTGGGGCCAACGTCCTGACTTTC. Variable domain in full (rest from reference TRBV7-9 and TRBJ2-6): DTGVSQNPRHKITKRGQNVTFRCDPISEHNRLYWYRQTLGQGPEFLTYFQNEAQLEKSRLLSDRFSAERPKGSFSTLEIQRTEQGDSAMYLCASTLIRGVSSGANVLTFGAGSRLTVL.

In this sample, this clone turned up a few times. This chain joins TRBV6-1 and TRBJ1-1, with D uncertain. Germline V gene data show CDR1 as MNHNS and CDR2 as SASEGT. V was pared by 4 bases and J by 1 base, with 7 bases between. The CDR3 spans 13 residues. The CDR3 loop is CASSVQQNTEAFF. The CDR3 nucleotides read TGTGCCAGCAGTGTCCAGCAGAACACTGAAGCTTTCTTT.

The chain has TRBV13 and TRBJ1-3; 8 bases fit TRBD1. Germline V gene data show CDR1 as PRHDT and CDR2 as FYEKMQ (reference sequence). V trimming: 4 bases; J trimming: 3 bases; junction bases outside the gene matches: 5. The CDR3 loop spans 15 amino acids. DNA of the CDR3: TGTGCCAGCAGCTCCGCAGGGGGCAGTGGAAACACCATATATTTT. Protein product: CASSSAGGSGNTIYF.